The text below deals with one T cell receptor (beta chain). This sample stems from a study of T cell changes during pregnancy in multiple sclerosis. Libraries were prepared by immunoSEQ multiplex PCR; TCRdb keeps only in-frame clonotypes and omits some of them. The table includes around 70,000 clones, roughly 94% detected once. Germline V lookup: CDR1 GTSNPN, CDR2 SVGIG (reference sequence). V shed 5 bases and J shed 2 bases, with 16 bases lying between them. The length of the CDR3 is 14 residues. Sequencing used peripheral blood, obtained in the third trimester of pregnancy. The chain carries TRBV30 and TRBJ2-7, with TRBD2 as a possible D gene (5 bases). The source is a female donor with multiple sclerosis, enrolled in a pregnancy study. In nucleotides, the CDR3 is TGTGCCTGGTCCGGAACGGGAATTACCTACGAGCAGTACTTC. Amino acids: CAWSGTGITYEQYF.